The clone carrying this TCR delta chain was seen only a few times. It differs at one base from a far larger clone, so likely a read error. This sample includes further DNA sequences coding for the same CDR3. These data come from a study of gamma-delta chains in newborns, infants, children. Germline CDR1 GEAIGNYY, CDR2 EKD. The CDR3 is 17 residues long. TCRdb re-called clones from the reads via CATT. This sample has 5,500 to 6,500 delta-chain clones; about 1.9% occur once, and the top ten carry 10% to 15%. Sequencing was performed on blood. The V call is TRDV2, the J call TRDJ3, with TRDD3 matching 9 bases. This TCR derives from a child who was a newborn, infant or young child, either healthy, febrile or measles-vaccinated (not recorded which). This CDR3 is CACDYWGSSWDTRQMFF. Here the CDR3 DNA reads TGTGCCTGTGACTACTGGGGGAGCTCCTGGGACACCCGGCAGATGTTTTTC.